This T cell receptor beta chain was documented in a study of T-cell memory formation after mild COVID-19. About the study: TCR clusters showed largely donor specificity. Study observations and caveats: Contracting CD8+ clones were enriched in EMRA, CD4+ mainly in CM and EM. Second-wave clones peaking on day 37 lacked confirmed SARS-CoV-2 specificity. Clones contracting over day 15 to 85 were CD4/CD8 balanced, with later expanders leaning CD4+.

Each CDR3 protein gets one entry after TCRdb re-called the 5' RACE reads with MiXCR. The table shows 300,000 or so distinct CDR3 sequences, with about a sixth occurring only once. Remarks on this clonotype: Its antigen remains unidentified.

Per germline, CDR1 DFQATT and CDR2 SNEGSKA (reference sequence). The CDR3 totals 12 residues. The V and J genes are TRBV20-1 and TRBJ2-5; 9 bases line up with TRBD2. The sequenced sample consisted of PBMCs or a T cell subset sorted from them (not recorded which). The receptor comes from a man younger than 35 who had mild COVID-19 (a few samples of this study predate the infection). Cell type and time point are not known. Here the CDR3 DNA reads TGCAGCCTAGTTAGCGGGGGAGAGACCCAGTACTTC. Its protein is CSLVSGGETQYF.